Each of the 32 T cell receptor beta chains below was sequenced from the same sample in a study of blood T cell repertoires in COVID-19. Sequencing was performed with immunoSEQ multiplex PCR; in TCRdb, only in-frame clones are kept and a portion is missing. Seen here are roughly 240,000 clones, roughly four fifths observed once, and the top ten hold about 3.6%. What was sequenced was PBMCs or T cells enriched from blood (not recorded which). These receptors were taken from a middle-aged woman who had been exposed to COVID-19.

This chain connects TRBV30 to TRBJ1-2, with TRBD1 matching 7 bases. CDR1 and CDR2 (germline): GTSNPN, SVGIG (reference sequence). V was clipped by 0 bases and J by 4 bases; unmatched bases: 2. The CDR3 contains 13 residues. CDR3 in DNA: TGTGCCTGGAGTGTCCGGGACAGCTATGGCTACACCTTC. As protein: CAWSVRDSYGYTF.

This clone has a single count. The rearrangement joins TRBV7-2 to TRBJ2-5; 11 bases are shared with TRBD2. Trimming took 6 bases from V and 4 from J; bases not matched to a gene: 7. This CDR3 spans 15 amino acids. CDR1 and CDR2 (germline): SGHTA, FQGNSA. The CDR3 DNA follows: TGTGCCAGCAGGTCGAATAGCGGGGGGGGAGAGACCCAGTACTTC. It encodes CASRSNSGGGETQYF.

The CDR3 sequence: CARAGDSGETQYF. As DNA, the CDR3 is TGTGCCCGAGCTGGGGACAGTGGAGAGACCCAGTACTTC. The chain combines TRBV30 with TRBJ2-5, with 7 bases that match TRBD1. This CDR3 is built from 13 residues. The V segment lost 8 bases and the J segment 4 bases; nucleotides outside the gene matches: 10. From germline, CDR1 is GTSNPN and CDR2 SVGIG (reference sequence).

Of note for this clone: The junction departs from the called germline gene at one end, perhaps through a read error. The CDR3 coding sequence is TGCAGCGCATCGACCCAGGGGGCTAACGAAAAACTGTTTTTT. It is translated as CSASTQGANEKLFF. The chain couples TRBV29-1 to TRBJ1-4; 8 bases are shared with TRBD1. Germline CDR1 reads SQVTM; CDR2 reads ANQGSEA. The CDR3 is made up of 14 amino acids. Based on the CDR3 plus reference TRBV29-1 and TRBJ1-4, the full variable domain is SAVISQKPSRDICQRGTSLTIQCQVDSQVTMMFWYRQQPGQSLTLIATANQGSEATYESGFVIDKFPISRPNLTFSTLTVSNMSPEDSSIYLCSASTQGANEKLFFGSGTQLSVL.

CDR3 coding DNA: TGTGCCAGCAGCTTACTAGGTGGAAACACTGAAGCTTTCTTT. This codes for CASSLLGGNTEAFF. The chain couples TRBV7-2 to TRBJ1-1; D not certain. Trimming removed 2 bases from V and 2 bases from J, with 9 bases in between. The CDR3 totals 14 residues. Germline V gives CDR1 SGHTA, CDR2 FQGNSA.

This clone was found once. V and J are TRBV9 and TRBJ1-2; D uncertain. Germline V lookup: CDR1 SGDLS, CDR2 YYNGEE. The CDR3 extends over 14 amino acids. Trimming left V 0 bases short and J 1 base short, with 7 bases between. The CDR3 nucleotides read TGTGCCAGCAGCGTAGGGCAAAATAACTATGGCTACACCTTC. It is translated as CASSVGQNNYGYTF.

The chain links TRBV5-1 to TRBJ1-2; D may be TRBD1 (6 bases). CDR3 length: 12 amino acids. V lost 2 bases and J lost 10, with 12 bases in between. The germline V gene encodes CDR1 SGHRS and CDR2 YFSETQ. The CDR3 protein is CASSLGGWAYTF. The CDR3 DNA follows: TGCGCCAGCAGCTTAGGGGGTTGGGCCTACACCTTC.

The rearrangement uses TRBV7-9 and TRBJ2-3, with 12 bases matching TRBD2. The CDR3 has 17 residues. The germline gives CDR1 SEHNR, CDR2 FQNEAQ (reference sequence). J was trimmed by 2 bases and V by 4 bases; bases with no gene match: 7. CDR3 in amino acids: CASSSTSGGTHTDTQYF. CDR3 DNA: TGTGCCAGCAGCTCTACTAGCGGGGGGACCCACACAGATACGCAGTATTTT.

The chain is built from TRBV4-3 and TRBJ2-6, with a tentative D call TRBD1 (5 bases). Deletions cut 0 bases from V and 4 bases from J, with 13 bases between. The germline CDR1 and CDR2 sequences are LGHNA and YSLEER. The CDR3 has 17 residues. Here the CDR3 DNA reads TGCGCCAGCAGCCAAGATTGGCAGGGCGGAGGGGCCAACGTCCTGACTTTC. This translates into CASSQDWQGGGANVLTF.

The chain uses TRBV9 and TRBJ2-3, with a tentative D call TRBD2 (5 bases). The V gene lost 5 bases and the J gene lost 2 bases, with 12 bases spanning the gap. The CDR3 length is 14 residues. From germline, CDR1 is SGDLS and CDR2 YYNGEE. The CDR3 DNA is TGTGCCAGCAGTTCAAGCGGCTCCACAGATACGCAGTATTTT. This sequence encodes CASSSSGSTDTQYF.

V and J are TRBV9 and TRBJ1-1; D ambiguous. V lost 2 bases and J 2 bases, leaving 10 bases between the germline ends. CDR1 is SGDLS, CDR2 YYNGEE, per germline. This CDR3 comprises 14 residues. The CDR3 here is CASSVGPLNTEAFF. CDR3 nucleotides: TGTGCCAGCAGCGTTGGGCCCCTAAACACTGAAGCTTTCTTT.

V is TRBV19 and J is TRBJ2-1; 11 bases agree with TRBD2. V shed 3 bases, J shed 7 bases, and the junction held 5 bases outside the gene matches. Germline V gene sequence: CDR1 LNHDA, CDR2 SQIVND (reference sequence). The CDR3 sequence is 15 residues long. The CDR3 region has the DNA TGTGCCAGTAGTATGGCCGGGACTAGCGGAAATGAGCAGTTCTTC. Its translation: CASSMAGTSGNEQFF.

This clone appeared a single time. The junction and the germline gene differ at one end; a read error may be behind it. V usage is TRBV7-8 and J usage is TRBJ1-2, with a weak D call TRBD1 (6 bases). CDR1 and CDR2 from the germline V gene are SGHVS and FQNEAQ. The CDR3 has 12 amino acids. In DNA form, the CDR3 reads TGTGCCAGCAGCTTACCTCGATACAGGGCAGTCTTC. It yields the protein CASSLPRYRAVF. The whole variable domain, remainder taken from reference TRBV7-8 and TRBJ1-2, is GAGVSQSPRYKVAKRGQDVALRCDPISGHVSLFWYQQALGQGPEFLTYFQNEAQLDKSGLPSDRFFAERPEGSVSTLKIQRTQQEDSAVYLCASSLPRYRAVFGSGTRLTVV.

About this clone: Other DNA sequences of this sample code for an identical CDR3. The chain carries TRBV18 and TRBJ2-3; maybe TRBD1 (6 bases). V was cut by 3 bases and J by 1 base, with 8 bases left in between. The CDR3 extends over 14 amino acids. CDR1 and CDR2 (germline): KGHSH, LQKENI. In nucleotides, the CDR3 is TGTGCCAGCTCACCGAGGACAGGCACAGATACGCAGTATTTT. Encoded protein: CASSPRTGTDTQYF. Based on the CDR3 plus reference TRBV18 and TRBJ2-3, the full variable domain is NAGVMQNPRHLVRRRGQEARLRCSPMKGHSHVYWYRQLPEEGLKFMVYLQKENIIDESGMPKERFSAEFPKEGPSILRIQQVVRGDSAAYFCASSPRTGTDTQYFGPGTRLTVL.

The V gene is TRBV29-1, the J gene TRBJ1-2, with a weak D call TRBD1 (6 bases). V was trimmed by 2 bases and J by 8 bases, leaving 12 bases between them. The CDR3 has 12 residues. Germline CDR1 reads SQVTM; CDR2 reads ANQGSEA. The CDR3 nucleotides read TGCAGCGTTGAACGCAGGGGCTACGGCTACACCTTC. Translating it yields CSVERRGYGYTF.

The chain uses TRBV5-1 and TRBJ2-5; 9 nucleotides line up with TRBD1. Germline CDR1 is SGHRS and CDR2 is YFSETQ. This CDR3 region has 16 residues. V trimming: 0 bases; J trimming: 1 base; junction bases outside the gene matches: 4. The chain's CDR3 is CASSLVGTGPQETQYF. The CDR3 DNA is TGCGCCAGCAGCTTGGTTGGGACAGGGCCCCAAGAGACCCAGTACTTC. The entire variable domain, with the rest obtained from reference TRBV5-1 and TRBJ2-5, is as follows: KAGVTQTPRYLIKTRGQQVTLSCSPISGHRSVSWYQQTPGQGLQFLFEYFSETQRNKGNFPGRFSGRQFSNSRSEMNVSTLELGDSALYLCASSLVGTGPQETQYFGPGTRLLVL.

The CDR3 sequence: CASSKTSEINPYEQYF. CDR3 sequence (DNA): TGTGCCAGCAGTAAAACTAGCGAAATAAATCCCTACGAGCAGTACTTC. V gene TRBV9 combines with J gene TRBJ2-7, with 7 bases lining up with TRBD2. Germline V gene sequence: CDR1 SGDLS, CDR2 YYNGEE. After removal of 5 bases from V and 2 bases from J, the junction contained 13 bases not matched to a gene. The CDR3 length is 16 residues.

This sequence joins TRBV19 and TRBJ1-4, with 8 bases identical to TRBD1. Germline V gene lookup returns CDR1 LNHDA and CDR2 SQIVND (reference sequence). The CDR3 runs to 13 residues. J gave up 5 bases and V 9 bases, and 5 bases lay outside the gene matches. This chain's CDR3 is CASGGQGNEKLFF. The CDR3 DNA is TGTGCCAGCGGAGGACAGGGCAATGAAAAACTGTTTTTT. Full variable domain (remainder filled in from reference TRBV19 and TRBJ1-4): DGGITQSPKYLFRKEGQNVTLSCEQNLNHDAMYWYRQDPGQGLRLIYYSQIVNDFQKGDIAEGYSVSREKKESFPLTVTSAQKNPTAFYLCASGGQGNEKLFFGSGTQLSVL.

The gene calls are TRBV5-1 and TRBJ1-6; D gene ambiguous. V lost 3 bases and J lost 7, with 17 bases in between. CDR3 length equals 16 residues. Per the germline V gene, CDR1 is SGHRS and CDR2 is YFSETQ. DNA of the CDR3: TGCGCCAGCAGCTGGGATAGGGAGATCGGAAATTCACCCCTCCACTTT. This encodes CASSWDREIGNSPLHF.

V and J are TRBV19 and TRBJ2-3; D gene ambiguous. Trimming stripped 3 bases from V and 0 bases from J, with 10 bases between. The CDR3 covers 15 residues. Germline V lookup: CDR1 LNHDA, CDR2 SQIVND (reference sequence). DNA for the CDR3: TGTGCCAGTAGTATGTACAGAACTAGCACAGATACGCAGTATTTT. Translated: CASSMYRTSTDTQYF.

CDR3 in amino acids: CASSRGGNQPQHF. The CDR3 nucleotides read TGTGCCAGCAGCAGGGGGGGCAATCAGCCCCAGCATTTT. The chain links TRBV27 to TRBJ1-5; 7 positions match TRBD1. Germline V lookup: CDR1 MNHEY, CDR2 SMNVEV (reference sequence). Unmatched junction bases numbered 1, after V lost 6 bases and J lost 2 bases. The CDR3 sequence is 13 residues long.

The V and J genes are TRBV19 and TRBJ1-6, with D perhaps matching TRBD1 (6 bases). CDR3 length equals 14 residues. Between the trimmed V and J ends, which lost 9 bases and 9 bases, there was a span of 18 bases. From germline, CDR1 is LNHDA and CDR2 SQIVND (reference sequence). CDR3 sequence: CASTQGRIGSPLHF. The DNA of the CDR3 is TGTGCCAGCACACAGGGTAGGATTGGTTCACCCCTCCACTTT.

V and J are TRBV5-1 and TRBJ2-7; D ambiguous. Germline V gene sequence: CDR1 SGHRS, CDR2 YFSETQ. The V and J ends lost 1 base and 0 bases respectively, with 5 bases between them. The CDR3 is 13 amino acids. DNA of the CDR3: TGCGCCAGCAGCTTGACCAGCTCCTACGAGCAGTACTTC. It codes for CASSLTSSYEQYF.

V and J are TRBV28 and TRBJ1-2; TRBD1 matches at 8 bases. The CDR3 is 14 amino acids. The germline gives CDR1 MDHEN, CDR2 SYDVKM. The V and J ends lost 5 bases and 8 bases, in that order; junction bases with no gene match: 10. CDR3 region: CASSQGAVERGYTF. The DNA for the CDR3 is TGTGCCAGCAGTCAGGGGGCGGTGGAGAGGGGCTACACCTTC.

The chain has TRBV28 and TRBJ2-3; 9 positions agree with TRBD2. With V trimmed by 7 bases and J by 5 bases, 13 bases remained unmatched. CDR3 length: 16 residues. CDR1 MDHEN and CDR2 SYDVKM come from the germline V gene. CDR3 bases: TGTGCCAGCACCCCCCCAGCGGGGGGCCTTAGAGATACGCAGTATTTT. It encodes CASTPPAGGLRDTQYF.

The rearrangement uses TRBV6-5 and TRBJ2-1, with D perhaps TRBD1 (5 bases). This CDR3 contains 15 residues. The germline V gene encodes CDR1 MNHEY and CDR2 SVGAGI. The V and J ends lost 7 bases and 6 bases respectively, with 19 bases between them. The CDR3 reads CASNHLHAQVNEQFF. The CDR3 bases are TGTGCCAGCAACCATCTACACGCACAGGTCAATGAGCAGTTCTTC.

This chain uses TRBV7-8 with TRBJ1-2; the match to TRBD1 covers 7 bases. The V segment lost 5 bases and the J segment 5 bases; nucleotides outside the gene matches: 14. Looked up from germline, CDR1 is SGHVS and CDR2 is FQNEAQ. The CDR3 runs 16 residues. CDR3: CASSPAEGASAYGYTF. For the CDR3, the DNA is TGTGCCAGCAGCCCAGCGGAGGGGGCTAGCGCGTATGGCTACACCTTC.

CDR3 residues: CASTPLGQGAWQPQHF. DNA for the CDR3: TGTGCCAGCACCCCGCTTGGACAGGGGGCATGGCAGCCCCAGCATTTT. The rearrangement joins TRBV2 to TRBJ1-5; 11 bases align to TRBD1. J was trimmed by 7 bases and V by 7 bases; bases with no gene match: 12. The CDR3 runs to 16 residues. Germline V gene data show CDR1 as SNHLY and CDR2 as FYNNEI.

The V and J genes are TRBV19 and TRBJ2-7; 7 bases line up with TRBD2. The CDR3 length is 13 residues. V lost 2 bases and J lost 5; bases outside the gene matches: 3. Per germline, CDR1 LNHDA and CDR2 SQIVND (reference sequence). CDR3 loop: CASSISLADEQYF. The CDR3 DNA sequence: TGTGCCAGTAGTATATCTCTAGCGGACGAGCAGTACTTC. The full variable domain, with the rest looked up from reference TRBV19 and TRBJ2-7, is DGGITQSPKYLFRKEGQNVTLSCEQNLNHDAMYWYRQDPGQGLRLIYYSQIVNDFQKGDIAEGYSVSREKKESFPLTVTSAQKNPTAFYLCASSISLADEQYFGPGTRLTVT.

The genes are TRBV19 and TRBJ2-7; 9 bases are shared with TRBD1. J gave up 3 bases and V 5 bases, and 5 bases lay outside the gene matches. The CDR3 is made up of 14 amino acids. Germline assignment: CDR1 LNHDA and CDR2 SQIVND (reference sequence). The DNA of the CDR3 is TGTGCCAGTAGTGTGGGACAGGGAGACTACGAGCAGTACTTC. Encoded protein: CASSVGQGDYEQYF.

The CDR3 spells CASSSGRTYEQYF. In nucleotides, the CDR3 is TGTGCCAGCAGTTCTGGCAGAACCTACGAGCAGTACTTC. The J gene is TRBJ2-7, the V gene TRBV27; D gene unclear. This CDR3 is 13 amino acids long. Germline-derived CDR1 and CDR2 are MNHEY and SMNVEV (reference sequence). V gave up 4 bases and J gave up 2 bases, with 9 bases separating them.

The rearrangement uses TRBV12-3 or TRBV12-4 and TRBJ1-1; D ambiguous. CDR3 length: 12 amino acids. Trimming stripped 1 base from V and 6 bases from J, with 6 bases between. The chain's CDR3 is CASSLEEAEAFF. The CDR3 DNA is TGTGCCAGCAGTTTAGAAGAGGCTGAAGCTTTCTTT.